The 28 T cell receptor beta chains in this list originate from one sample, sequenced in a study of blood T cells in healthy people across ages. A J-beta primer mix and a sample-barcoded 5' primer were used in a second PCR of about 7 to 12 cycles. Via MiXCR, TCRdb re-called the 5' RACE reads, giving one row per CDR3 protein. This sample has around 1,000,000 distinct CDR3 sequences, with under 30% found just once. The same data also went into a second study, on T cells of mothers and their children.

Material for sequencing was blood. The receptors shown here come from a girl aged 2 to 10 in good health.

The chain employs TRBV27 and TRBJ1-6, with TRBD1 matching 9 bases. In germline, CDR1 is MNHEY, CDR2 SMNVEV (reference sequence). V was pared by 5 bases and J by 10 bases, with 6 bases of the junction left unmatched. This CDR3 is 14 amino acids long. The CDR3 DNA follows: TGTGCCAGCAGTATTAACAGGGGGCACTCACCCCTCCACTTT. Protein product: CASSINRGHSPLHF.

This clonotype was recorded a few times. The chain combines TRBV12-3 or TRBV12-4 with TRBJ1-4; 7 bases match TRBD1. This CDR3 has 13 amino acids. After removal of 6 bases from V and 8 bases from J, the junction contained 6 bases not matched to a gene. This CDR3 reads CASRPRGREKLFF. The CDR3, as DNA: TGTGCCAGCAGACCCAGGGGGAGGGAAAAACTGTTTTTT.

This clonotype occurred a few times. This chain uses TRBV5-1 with TRBJ2-5; possible D gene TRBD1, 6 bases. Germline V lookup: CDR1 SGHRS, CDR2 YFSETQ. V was cut by 2 bases and J by 3 bases, with 14 bases left in between. The CDR3 length is 15 residues. The CDR3 DNA follows: TGCGCCAGCAGCTTTGAGGGTACAGGGAAAGAGACCCAGTACTTC. It encodes CASSFEGTGKETQYF.

Only a few counts were recorded for this clonotype. The V and J genes are TRBV6-1 and TRBJ2-1; the D gene could be TRBD1 or TRBD2 (6 bases each). The CDR3 consists of 18 residues. CDR1 is MNHNS and CDR2 is SASEGT in the germline V gene. The ends were cut back, 5 bases at V and 0 bases at J, with 20 bases in the middle. CDR3 sequence: CASSRGALQISSYNEQFF. The CDR3, as DNA: TGTGCCAGCAGTAGGGGGGCATTACAGATCAGCTCCTACAATGAGCAGTTCTTC.

The chain joins TRBV4-2 to TRBJ2-3, with 13 bases fitting TRBD2. V lost 4 bases to trimming and J lost 5 bases; unmatched junction nucleotides: 15. The germline CDR1 and CDR2 sequences are LGHNA and YNFKEQ. The CDR3 consists of 19 residues. CDR3 bases: TGTGCCAGCAGCCCACTCATCGGGACTAGCGGGGTTTCGGGAGATACGCAGTATTTT. It yields the protein CASSPLIGTSGVSGDTQYF.

V is TRBV20-1 and J is TRBJ2-5, with a possible D match to TRBD2 (5 bases). Near its end, the DNA agrees better with TRBJ2-1, so the J call may be wrong. This CDR3 has 15 amino acids. The germline gives CDR1 DFQATT, CDR2 SNEGSKA (reference sequence). CDR3 loop: CSALSSLTSMNEQFF. The CDR3 DNA reads as TGCAGTGCTCTCAGCTCCCTTACTAGTATGAATGAGCAGTTCTTC.

This clonotype has just a few counts. V and J are TRBV20-1 and TRBJ1-1; D is uncertain. V gave up 1 base and J gave up 5 bases, with 20 bases separating them. The CDR3 loop spans 16 amino acids. Germline CDR1 and CDR2: DFQATT and SNEGSKA (reference sequence). The CDR3 bases are TGCAGTGCTAGAGGATCCCCTTCTCTACGTCCTACTGAAGCTTTCTTT. This codes for CSARGSPSLRPTEAFF.

Notes on this clonotype: The CDR3 ends on some other residue instead of the conserved phenylalanine or tryptophan, so this is likely a read error. The chain employs TRBV9 and TRBJ2-5; D unclear. The J call may be faulty, since TRBJ2-7 better matches the DNA end. CDR1 SGDLS and CDR2 YYNGEE come from the germline V gene. This CDR3 has 14 amino acids. The CDR3 DNA sequence: TGTGCCAGCAGCGTAGGAACAGTATCTACCGAGCAGTACCTC. Protein: CASSVGTVSTEQYL.

Many counts were recorded for this clonotype. This chain links TRBV27 with TRBJ2-3; maybe TRBD2 (5 bases). CDR3 length equals 12 residues. Trimming removed 6 bases at V and 4 bases at J, with 8 bases between. Germline-derived CDR1 and CDR2 are MNHEY and SMNVEV (reference sequence). DNA for the CDR3: TGTGCCAGCAGCCAGAGGGCAGATACGCAGTATTTT. Encoded protein: CASSQRADTQYF.

The rearrangement uses TRBV11-2 and TRBJ2-1; D not certain. With 1 base removed from V and 7 bases from J, the gap between germline ends came to 8 bases. The germline CDR1 and CDR2 sequences are SGHAT and FQNNGV. The CDR3 sequence is 13 residues long. DNA for the CDR3: TGTGCCAGCAGCTTAGGGTCCCGGAATGAGCAGTTCTTC. Protein sequence: CASSLGSRNEQFF.

The chain uses TRBV20-1 and TRBJ2-7, with 8 bases identical to TRBD1. The J segment lost 0 bases and the V segment lost 5 bases, leaving 6 bases of the junction unmatched. This CDR3 spans 14 amino acids. Germline CDR1 DFQATT, CDR2 SNEGSKA (reference sequence). The CDR3 loop is CSALRQGSSYEQYF. The CDR3, as DNA: TGCAGTGCTCTAAGACAGGGGAGCTCCTACGAGCAGTACTTC.

The CDR3 DNA sequence: TGTGCCAGCAGCGCCTGGACAGGGGGCTGGTACGAGCAGTACTTC. Amino acid sequence: CASSAWTGGWYEQYF. The V gene is TRBV5-5, the J gene TRBJ2-7, with 11 bases aligning to TRBD1. This CDR3 has 15 amino acids. Trimming cost V 4 bases and J 4 bases; bases outside gene matches: 7. Germline CDR1 reads SGHKS; CDR2 reads YYEKEE (reference sequence).

V gene TRBV7-6 combines with J gene TRBJ2-7; possibly TRBD1 or TRBD2 for D (6 bases each). The length of the CDR3 is 15 residues. V was trimmed by 4 bases and J by 0 bases, leaving 13 bases between them. Germline V gene lookup returns CDR1 SGHVS and CDR2 FNYEAQ. This CDR3 reads CASSSLRGPSYEQYF. The CDR3 DNA sequence: TGTGCCAGCAGCTCGCTTCGGGGGCCCTCCTACGAGCAGTACTTC. Using reference TRBV7-6 and TRBJ2-7 for the parts outside the CDR3, the full variable domain is GAGVSQSPRYKVTKRGQDVALRCDPISGHVSLYWYRQALGQGPEFLTYFNYEAQQDKSGLPNDRFSAERPEGSISTLTIQRTEQRDSAMYRCASSSLRGPSYEQYFGPGTRLTVT.

This clonotype came up a few times. This chain links TRBV12-3 or TRBV12-4 with TRBJ2-6, with 7 bases aligning to TRBD1. V trimming: 9 bases; J trimming: 3 bases; junction bases outside the gene matches: 11. The CDR3 covers 16 residues. The DNA for the CDR3 is TGTGCCAGTAAGACAGGGTTAACTGGTGGGGCCAACGTCCTGACTTTC. Its translation is CASKTGLTGGANVLTF.

The V gene is TRBV4-3, the J gene TRBJ2-1; D is perhaps TRBD2 (5 bases). Deletions cut 0 bases from V and 8 bases from J, with 14 bases between. Germline V gene data show CDR1 as LGHNA and CDR2 as YSLEER. The CDR3 length is 15 residues. CDR3 coding DNA: TGCGCCAGCAGCCAAGAATCAACATTAGCGTATGAGCAGTTCTTC. It codes for CASSQESTLAYEQFF.

J is TRBJ2-7 and V is TRBV4-1; D perhaps matches TRBD2 (6 bases). Trimming stripped 1 base from V and 6 bases from J, with 16 bases between. CDR3 length: 15 residues. The germline CDR1 and CDR2 sequences are MGHRA and YSYEKL. This CDR3 is CASSQVGGGASEQYF. For the CDR3, the DNA is TGCGCCAGCAGCCAAGTGGGCGGAGGGGCTAGCGAGCAGTACTTC.

This clonotype was seen a few times. The gene calls are TRBV12-3 or TRBV12-4 and TRBJ2-1; a weak D match, TRBD1 (7 bases). CDR3 length: 14 residues. V gave up 1 base and J gave up 9 bases, with 13 bases separating them. The CDR3 sequence: CASSLVAGGGEQFF. CDR3 DNA: TGTGCCAGCAGTTTAGTTGCAGGGGGAGGTGAGCAGTTCTTC.

The chain is built from TRBV29-1 and TRBJ2-5, with D possibly TRBD1 on 5 matching bases. The V end was cut by 7 bases, the J end by 1 base, with 13 bases between. This CDR3 comprises 13 residues. Germline values: CDR1 SQVTM, CDR2 ANQGSEA. CDR3 region: CSAIDSFQETQYF. DNA of the CDR3: TGCAGCGCAATCGACAGTTTCCAAGAGACCCAGTACTTC.

V usage is TRBV3-1 and J usage is TRBJ2-1; no definite D call. V was pared by 4 bases and J by 9 bases, with 13 bases between. The V gene's germline CDR1 is LGHDT and CDR2 YNNKEL (reference sequence). The CDR3 has 13 amino acids. The CDR3 DNA sequence: TGTGCCAGCAGCCTTGGTATCTACGTTGAGCAGTTCTTC. It encodes CASSLGIYVEQFF.

The J gene is TRBJ2-3, the V gene TRBV14; 7 bases are shared with TRBD2. This CDR3 region has 15 residues. The germline V gene has CDR1 SGHDN and CDR2 FVKESK. V lost 1 base, J lost 6 bases, and 7 bases stayed unmatched. CDR3 protein: CASSQGRTSWDTQYF. The CDR3 nucleotides read TGTGCCAGCAGCCAAGGCAGGACTAGTTGGGATACGCAGTATTTT. Together with reference TRBV14 and TRBJ2-3, the CDR3 gives the full variable domain: EAGVTQFPSHSVIEKGQTVTLRCDPISGHDNLYWYRRVMGKEIKFLLHFVKESKQDESGMPNNRFLAERTGGTYSTLKVQPAELEDSGVYFCASSQGRTSWDTQYFGPGTRLTVL.

This clonotype was picked up a small number of times. The rearrangement uses TRBV20-1 and TRBJ2-3; 10 bases map to TRBD2. V was clipped by 0 bases and J by 0 bases; unmatched bases: 6. The CDR3 extends over 17 amino acids. The germline CDR1 and CDR2 sequences are DFQATT and SNEGSKA (reference sequence). In DNA, the CDR3 is TGCAGTGCTAGAGATCAGAGGACTAGCGGAAGCACAGATACGCAGTATTTT. Amino acids: CSARDQRTSGSTDTQYF.

In this sample, this clonotype turned up a few times. V usage is TRBV27 and J usage is TRBJ2-5, with 10 nucleotides matching TRBD2. CDR1 MNHEY and CDR2 SMNVEV come from the germline V gene (reference sequence). This CDR3 is 15 amino acids long. Unmatched junction bases numbered 6, after V lost 4 bases and J lost 4 bases. The CDR3 region has the DNA TGTGCCAGCAGTTGGCTAGCGGGGGAGGGAGAGACCCAGTACTTC. It translates to CASSWLAGEGETQYF.

The V call is TRBV28, the J call TRBJ2-7; D call uncertain. The CDR3 extends over 12 amino acids. Trimming shortened V by 1 base and J by 5 bases, and 6 bases separated the two germline ends. CDR1 and CDR2 (germline): MDHEN, SYDVKM. The DNA of the CDR3 is TGTGCCAGCAGTTTATTCCCCCACGAGCAGTACTTC. Translation gives CASSLFPHEQYF.

J is TRBJ1-1 and V is TRBV7-2; a weak D match, TRBD1 (5 bases). Trimming removed 5 bases at V and 3 bases at J, with 25 bases between. CDR1 SGHTA and CDR2 FQGNSA come from the germline V gene. This CDR3 comprises 18 residues. As DNA, the CDR3 is TGTGCCAGCAGCGCTCTAGTGCGCAGGGCGAGGTTTTACACTGAAGCTTTCTTT. It codes for CASSALVRRARFYTEAFF.

This clonotype was observed a handful of times. V gene TRBV6-5 combines with J gene TRBJ2-2; D call uncertain. V was shortened by 0 bases and J by 9 bases, with 14 bases between the two germline ends. The germline CDR1 and CDR2 sequences are MNHEY and SVGAGI. The CDR3 extends over 15 amino acids. The CDR3 region is CASSYSSGDTRELFF. For the CDR3, the DNA is TGTGCCAGCAGTTACTCGAGTGGGGATACCAGGGAGCTGTTTTTT.

The chain couples TRBV6-5 to TRBJ2-2; D possibly matches TRBD1 or TRBD2 (5 bases each). CDR1 is MNHEY and CDR2 is SVGAGI in the germline V gene. CDR3 length equals 15 residues. V was shortened by 6 bases and J by 2 bases, with 13 bases between the two germline ends. The CDR3 DNA follows: TGTGCCAGCAGGGGGAACGGGGCTAACACCGGGGAGCTGTTTTTT. It translates to CASRGNGANTGELFF.

In its sample, this clonotype was seen once. The gene calls are TRBV3-1 and TRBJ2-6, with no clear D. Germline-derived CDR1 and CDR2 are LGHDT and YNNKEL (reference sequence). The CDR3 runs 15 residues. Between the trimmed V and J ends, which lost 2 bases and 1 base, there was a span of 6 bases. This CDR3 is CASSQYGSGANVLTF. The CDR3 DNA sequence: TGTGCCAGCAGCCAATATGGGTCTGGGGCCAACGTCCTGACTTTC.

The chain links TRBV5-6 to TRBJ2-3; TRBD1 or TRBD2 may be the D gene (5 bases each). The V end was cut by 3 bases, the J end by 8 bases, with 10 bases between. The CDR3 sequence is 12 residues long. Germline V CDR1 and CDR2: SGHDT, YYEEEE. The CDR3, as DNA: TGTGCCAGCAGCTCACTAGGGGCTACGCAGTATTTT. Amino acids: CASSSLGATQYF.